A few counts support the clone carrying this T cell receptor beta chain. Its specificity is not known. This record belongs to a study of breast tumors, draining lymph nodes, adjacent tissues. Whole-study findings and limits: Tumor repertoires ranked between lymph nodes and nontumor tissue in diversity, with V and J gene preferences. Most tumor T cells seemingly derive from lymph node, then expand in tumor.

TCRdb passed the multiplex PCR reads through MiXCR, listing each CDR3 protein once. The data show about 19,000 distinct CDR3 sequences, with about 45% seen just once and approximately 21% held by the top ten. The CDR3 runs to 15 residues. V was pared by 7 bases and J by 0 bases, with 10 bases between. The TCR originated in a female donor with breast cancer. Some clones in this sample may be carry-over from other donors' samples. The chain joins TRBV12-3 or TRBV12-4 to TRBJ2-6; a possible D gene is TRBD1 (6 bases). Sequenced: breast tumor tissue. CDR3 sequence reads: CASIIQGSGANVLTF. The CDR3 bases are TGTGCCAGCATTATACAGGGCTCTGGGGCCAACGTCCTGACTTTC.